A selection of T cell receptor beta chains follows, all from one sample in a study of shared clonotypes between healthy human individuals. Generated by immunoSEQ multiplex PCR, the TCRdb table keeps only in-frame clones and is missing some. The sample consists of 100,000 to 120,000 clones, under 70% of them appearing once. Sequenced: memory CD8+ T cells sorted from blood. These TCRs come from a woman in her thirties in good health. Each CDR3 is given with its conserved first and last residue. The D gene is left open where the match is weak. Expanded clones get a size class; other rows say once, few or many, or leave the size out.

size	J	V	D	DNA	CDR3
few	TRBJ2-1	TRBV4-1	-	TGCGCCAGCAGCCAAGGCAGGTTCTACAATGAGCAGTTCTTC	CASSQGRFYNEQFF
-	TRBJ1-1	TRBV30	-	TGTGCCTGGAGTATCCAAAGGAACACTGAAGCTTTCTTT	CAWSIQRNTEAFF
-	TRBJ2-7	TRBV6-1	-	TGTGCCAGCAGTGAAGACTTGGAGGGAGCCTTCTACGAGCAGTACTTC	CASSEDLEGAFYEQYF
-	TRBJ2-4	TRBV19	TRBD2	TGTGCCAGTAGCACCCGGACTAGCGGGAAAAACATTCAGTACTTC	CASSTRTSGKNIQYF
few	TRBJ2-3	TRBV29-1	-	TGCAGCTACTTTTCGGGCAGGGGAATCGCAGATACGCAGTATTTT	CSYFSGRGIADTQYF
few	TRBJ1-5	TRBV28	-	TGTGCCAGCAGCCGGGGTTATGGCAATCAGCCCCAGCATTTT	CASSRGYGNQPQHF
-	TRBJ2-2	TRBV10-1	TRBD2	TGCGCCAGCAATAAGCGACTAGCGGTCTCCGGGGAGCTGTTTTTT	CASNKRLAVSGELFF
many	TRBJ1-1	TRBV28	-	TGTGCCAGCAGTTTACAGACAGGTGAAGCTTTCTTT	CASSLQTGEAFF
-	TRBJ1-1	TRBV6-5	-	TGTGCCAGCAGTTACACCGGGACGTCTGAAGCTTTCTTT	CASSYTGTSEAFF
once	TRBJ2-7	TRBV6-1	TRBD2	TGTGCCAGCAGTGAAGACCTAGCGGGAGGTAGCTCCTACGAGCAGTACTTC	CASSEDLAGGSSYEQYF
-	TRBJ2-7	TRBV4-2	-	TGTGCCAGCAGCCAAGATATGGCAGGGGGGGGTTACGAGCAGTACTTC	CASSQDMAGGGYEQYF
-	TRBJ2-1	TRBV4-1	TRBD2	TGCGCCAGCAGCCAAGAAGGTGGGGGACTAACGAGGGATGAGCAGTTCTTC	CASSQEGGGLTRDEQFF
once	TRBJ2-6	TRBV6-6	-	TGTGCCAGCAGTTACTCGGCGGGCTCTGGGGCCAACGTCCTGACTTTC	CASSYSAGSGANVLTF
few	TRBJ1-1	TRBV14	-	TGTGCCAGCAGCCGAGCCTTCCAGGGAGGCCGTAACACTGAAGCTTTCTTT	CASSRAFQGGRNTEAFF
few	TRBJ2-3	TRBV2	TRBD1	TGTGCCAGCAACAACAGGGGTTCCACAGATACGCAGTATTTT	CASNNRGSTDTQYF
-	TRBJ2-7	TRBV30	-	TGTGCCTGGACTCCGAGCCGAATCTACGAGCAGTACTTC	CAWTPSRIYEQYF
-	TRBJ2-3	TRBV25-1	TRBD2	TGTGCCAGCAGTGAAGGACTAGCGGGAGACATAAATACGCAGTATTTT	CASSEGLAGDINTQYF
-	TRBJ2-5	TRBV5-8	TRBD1	TGTGCCAGCAGTTTACAGGGGGGAGAGACCCAGTACTTC	CASSLQGGETQYF
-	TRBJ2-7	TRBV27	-	TGTGCCAGCAGTTTATCAGGCACAACCTACGAGCAGTACTTC	CASSLSGTTYEQYF
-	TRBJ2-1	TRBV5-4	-	TGTGCCAGCAGCCCAGTGGGCTCCTACAATGAGCAGTTCTTC	CASSPVGSYNEQFF
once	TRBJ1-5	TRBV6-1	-	TGTGCCAGCAGTGATCGTCTTACGGTTAGCAATCAGCCCCAGCATTTT	CASSDRLTVSNQPQHF
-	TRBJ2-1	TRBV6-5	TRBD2	TGTGCCAGCAGCCCTGGGGGGGATGAGCAGTTCTTC	CASSPGGDEQFF
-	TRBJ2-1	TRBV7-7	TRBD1	TGTGCCAGCAGCGCGGACAGGGGCAATGAGCAGTTCTTC	CASSADRGNEQFF
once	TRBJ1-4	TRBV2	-	TGTGCCAGCAGATCACAGTTAATTAATGAAAAACTGTTTTTT	CASRSQLINEKLFF
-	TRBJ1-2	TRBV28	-	TGTGCCAGCAGTAAGGGGACGGCAAGCTATGGCTACACCTTC	CASSKGTASYGYTF
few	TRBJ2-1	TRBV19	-	TGTGCCAGTAGTATCTCTTTAGCAGTATACAATGAGCAGTTCTTC	CASSISLAVYNEQFF
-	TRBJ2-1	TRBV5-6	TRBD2	TGTGCCAGCAGCTTGGAGCTAGCGGCTTACAATGAGCAGTTCTTC	CASSLELAAYNEQFF
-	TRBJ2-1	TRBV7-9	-	TGTGCCAGCAGCTTAGGATTTGAGGGCCAGAACAATGAGCAGTTCTTC	CASSLGFEGQNNEQFF
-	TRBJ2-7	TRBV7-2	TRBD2	TGTGCCAGCATCACTCAAGCGGGAGAAGTCCCCTACGAGCAGTACTTC	CASITQAGEVPYEQYF
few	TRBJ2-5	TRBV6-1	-	TGTGCCAGCAGTGAAGTTGGCGGACAGCAAGAGACCCAGTACTTC	CASSEVGGQQETQYF
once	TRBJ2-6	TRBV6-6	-	TGTGCCAGCGAGTTGAGGAGGACTGGGGCCAACGTCCTGACTTTC	CASELRRTGANVLTF
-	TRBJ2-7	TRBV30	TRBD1	TGTGCCTGGGGACTACCGGGACAGGCCTACGAGCAGTACTTC	CAWGLPGQAYEQYF
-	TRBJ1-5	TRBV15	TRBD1	TGTGCCACCAGCAGCAACAGGGGGGGAAAGCCCCAGCATTTT	CATSSNRGGKPQHF
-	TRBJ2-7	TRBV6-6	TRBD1	TGTGCCAGCCAGGGGGATCCCTACGAGCAGTACTTC	CASQGDPYEQYF
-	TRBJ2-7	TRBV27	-	TGTGCCAGCAGTTTAAAGGGGTTCACCTACGAGCAGTACTTC	CASSLKGFTYEQYF
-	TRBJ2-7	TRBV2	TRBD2	TGTGCCAGCAGTGACGGTACTAGCGGGAGTCTTCCCTACGAGCAGTACTTC	CASSDGTSGSLPYEQYF
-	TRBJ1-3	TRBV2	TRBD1	TGTGCCAGCAGTCCACAGGGGTACGGAAACACCATATATTTT	CASSPQGYGNTIYF
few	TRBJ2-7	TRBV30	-	TGTGCCTGGAGTGTAGGTCGGGGTACCGAGCAGTACTTC	CAWSVGRGTEQYF
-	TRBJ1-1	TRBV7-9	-	TGTGCCAGCAGCTTGTCAGGCATGAACACTGAAGCTTTCTTT	CASSLSGMNTEAFF
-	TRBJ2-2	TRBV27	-	TGTGCCACTCAAGGGCAGTTGAACACCGGGGAGCTGTTTTTT	CATQGQLNTGELFF
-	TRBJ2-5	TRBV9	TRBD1	TGTGCCAGCAGCGTTTTCGGGCAGGGGGTCGAGACCCAGTACTTC	CASSVFGQGVETQYF
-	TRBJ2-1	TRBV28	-	TGTGCCAGCAGGACCGGGAGTAACTACAATGAGCAGTTCTTC	CASRTGSNYNEQFF
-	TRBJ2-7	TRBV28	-	TGTGCCAGCAGGCAGGCCCGGCTAGCTGATTTCTACGAGCAGTACTTC	CASRQARLADFYEQYF
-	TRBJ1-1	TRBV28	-	TGTGCCAGCAGTTTAATGAAGGAAGCTTTCTTT	CASSLMKEAFF
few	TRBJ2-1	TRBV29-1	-	TGCAGCGTTGCGGAGGGTCGGGATGAGCAGTTCTTC	CSVAEGRDEQFF
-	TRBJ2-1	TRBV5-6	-	TGTGCCAGCAGCTTGGCCGGATGGGCAACGGGATCGGGTGAGCAGTTCTTC	CASSLAGWATGSGEQFF
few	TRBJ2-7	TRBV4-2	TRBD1	TGTGCCAGCAGCCAAATCCTCGGGACAGGGGGTAGCGAGCAGTACTTC	CASSQILGTGGSEQYF